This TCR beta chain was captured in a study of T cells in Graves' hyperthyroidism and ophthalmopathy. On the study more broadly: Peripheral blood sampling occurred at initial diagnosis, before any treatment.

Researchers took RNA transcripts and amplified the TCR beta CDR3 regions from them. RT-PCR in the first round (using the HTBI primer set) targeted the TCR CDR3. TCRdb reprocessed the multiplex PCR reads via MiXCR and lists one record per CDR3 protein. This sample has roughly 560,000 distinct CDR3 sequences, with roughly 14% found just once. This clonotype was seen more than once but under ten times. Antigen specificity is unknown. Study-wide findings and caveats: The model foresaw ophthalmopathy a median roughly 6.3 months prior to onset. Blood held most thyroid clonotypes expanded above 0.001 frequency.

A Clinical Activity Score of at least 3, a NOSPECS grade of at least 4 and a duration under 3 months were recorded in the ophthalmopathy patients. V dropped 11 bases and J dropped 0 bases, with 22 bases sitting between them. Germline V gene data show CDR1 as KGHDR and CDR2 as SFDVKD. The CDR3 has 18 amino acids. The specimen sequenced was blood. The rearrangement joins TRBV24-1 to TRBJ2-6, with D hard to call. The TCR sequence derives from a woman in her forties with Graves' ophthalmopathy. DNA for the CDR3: TGTGCCAAACCGGAGAGCGTCCGTAAAAACTCTGGGGCCAACGTCCTGACTTTC. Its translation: CAKPESVRKNSGANVLTF.